A selection of T cell receptor beta chains follows, all from one sample in a study of blood T cell repertoires in COVID-19. Here immunoSEQ multiplex PCR was the method, and the copy in TCRdb shows in-frame clones only, minus some. The table has over 600,000 clones, about 87% seen once; the top ten hold roughly 0.25%. The sample consisted of peripheral blood. These receptors all come from a woman aged 18-30 years with acute or convalescent COVID-19. CDR3s include the opening cysteine and the closing phenylalanine or tryptophan. D genes are given only for firm matches. Some rows mark clone size as missing; the rest say once, few, many or name a class of expanded clone.

TRBV9	TRBD2	NA	TRBJ2-3	TGTGCCAGCAGCGCGCCTAGCGGGGGACCCGCAGATACGCAGTATTTT	CASSAPSGGPADTQYF
TRBV19	TRBD1	NA	TRBJ2-1	TGTGCCAGTAGTCCCCGATCAGCGGGGGACCGGGACAGGGGTTTCAATGAGCAGTTCTTC	CASSPRSAGDRDRGFNEQFF
TRBV2	NA	NA	TRBJ1-5	TGTGCCAGCAGTGAGGGAGATGGGTACAATCAGCCCCAGCATTTT	CASSEGDGYNQPQHF
TRBV5-6	NA	NA	TRBJ1-5	TGTGCCAGCAGCTTGGTAGGGGCTAGCAATCAGCCCCAGCATTTT	CASSLVGASNQPQHF
TRBV7-2	NA	NA	TRBJ1-2	TGTGCCAGCAGCTTTCGGGGTGGGAACTATGGCTACACCTTC	CASSFRGGNYGYTF
TRBV9	NA	NA	TRBJ2-3	TGTGCCAGCACTTTGGGACATAGCACAGATACGCAGTATTTT	CASTLGHSTDTQYF
TRBV9	NA	NA	TRBJ1-4	TGTGCCAGCAGTGCTACTGGACAGACACCAACTAATGAAAAACTGTTTTTT	CASSATGQTPTNEKLFF
TRBV9	TRBD1	few	TRBJ1-1	TGTGCCAGCAGCCCCTCACAGGGGTACACTGAAGCTTTCTTT	CASSPSQGYTEAFF
TRBV18	NA	NA	TRBJ1-6	TGTGCCAGCTCTACTCGAGACAGCAATTCACCCCTCCACTTT	CASSTRDSNSPLHF
TRBV29-1	NA	few	TRBJ1-2	TGCAGCGTTGAGCTAGCCCCTTGGGTTGGCTACACCTTC	CSVELAPWVGYTF
TRBV15	NA	many	TRBJ2-7	TGTGCCACCAGCAGAGAAAGGCCAGGGGTGGGCGAGCAGTACTTC	CATSRERPGVGEQYF
TRBV9	NA	NA	TRBJ2-3	TGTGCCAGCAGCGTAGAGGGCGGGGGCAGCACAGATACGCAGTATTTT	CASSVEGGGSTDTQYF
TRBV9	TRBD2	NA	TRBJ2-5	TGTGCCAGCAGCTCCCACGGGGGGAGCGGAGAGACCCAGTACTTC	CASSSHGGSGETQYF
TRBV3-1/TRBV3-2	TRBD1	NA	TRBJ1-2	TGTGCCAGCAGCACGGGACAGGCTAACTATGGCTACACCTTC	CASSTGQANYGYTF
TRBV19	TRBD1	NA	TRBJ1-1	TGTGCCAGTAGCTACAACAGGGGACCCAAGGGGAGCACTGAAGCTTTCTTT	CASSYNRGPKGSTEAFF
TRBV6-5	TRBD1	NA	TRBJ2-1	TGTGCCAGCAGTTCCTCCGGGACAGGGAGGTTCTTC	CASSSSGTGRFF
TRBV2	TRBD2	NA	TRBJ2-3	TGTGCCAGCAGAGAGACTAGCGGGGGACGAAATACGCAGTATTTT	CASRETSGGRNTQYF
TRBV28	TRBD1	NA	TRBJ1-5	TGTGCCAGCACCCCGGACAGGGTCAATCAGCCCCAGCATTTT	CASTPDRVNQPQHF
TRBV30	NA	NA	TRBJ1-1	TGTGCGAACAGGTTAATGACTGAAGCTTTCTTT	CANRLMTEAFF
TRBV7-3	NA	NA	TRBJ1-1	TGTGCCAGCAGCTTAAATCGGGAGAACACTGAAGCTTTCTTT	CASSLNRENTEAFF
TRBV25-1	NA	NA	TRBJ1-2	TGTGCCAGCAGTGAATTGTCAGGGCTTGGCTACACCTTC	CASSELSGLGYTF
TRBV10-3	NA	NA	TRBJ1-2	TGTGCCATCGGTACCCCCGGGTATGGCTACACCTTC	CAIGTPGYGYTF
TRBV28	NA	NA	TRBJ2-7	TGTGCCAGCAGTCTCCAGGGTCAGGACGAGCAGTACTTC	CASSLQGQDEQYF
TRBV5-1	NA	NA	TRBJ1-6	TGCGCCAGCAGCCCCAATTTGAATTCACCCCTCCACTTT	CASSPNLNSPLHF
TRBV2	NA	NA	TRBJ2-7	TGTGCCAGCACCGCAGGGAAAGGCCTTTACGAGCAGTACTTC	CASTAGKGLYEQYF